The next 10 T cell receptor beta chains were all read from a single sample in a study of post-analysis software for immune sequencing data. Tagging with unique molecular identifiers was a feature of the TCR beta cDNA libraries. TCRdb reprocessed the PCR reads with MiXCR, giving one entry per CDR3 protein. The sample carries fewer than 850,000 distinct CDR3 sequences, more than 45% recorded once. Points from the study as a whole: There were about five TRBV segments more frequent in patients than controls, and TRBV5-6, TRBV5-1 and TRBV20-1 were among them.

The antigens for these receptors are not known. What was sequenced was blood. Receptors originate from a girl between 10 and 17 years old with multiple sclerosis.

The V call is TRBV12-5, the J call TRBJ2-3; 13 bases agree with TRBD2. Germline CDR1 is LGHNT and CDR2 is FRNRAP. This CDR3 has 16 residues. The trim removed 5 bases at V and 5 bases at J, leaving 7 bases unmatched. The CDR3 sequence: CASGTWTSGSGDTQYF. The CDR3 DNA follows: TGTGCTAGTGGTACCTGGACTAGCGGGAGTGGAGATACGCAGTATTTT.

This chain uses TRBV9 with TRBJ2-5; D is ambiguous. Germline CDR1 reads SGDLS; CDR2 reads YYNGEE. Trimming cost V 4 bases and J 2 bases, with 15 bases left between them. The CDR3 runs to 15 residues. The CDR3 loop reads CASSQDGQIQETQYF. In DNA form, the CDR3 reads TGTGCCAGCAGCCAAGATGGGCAGATACAAGAGACCCAGTACTTC.

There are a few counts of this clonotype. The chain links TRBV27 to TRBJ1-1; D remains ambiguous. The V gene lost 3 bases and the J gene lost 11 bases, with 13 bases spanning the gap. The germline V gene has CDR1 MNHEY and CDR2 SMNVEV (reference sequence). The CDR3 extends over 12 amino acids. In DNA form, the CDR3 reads TGTGCCAGCAGTTTCCCAGGTGGTAGGGCTTTCTTT. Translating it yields CASSFPGGRAFF.

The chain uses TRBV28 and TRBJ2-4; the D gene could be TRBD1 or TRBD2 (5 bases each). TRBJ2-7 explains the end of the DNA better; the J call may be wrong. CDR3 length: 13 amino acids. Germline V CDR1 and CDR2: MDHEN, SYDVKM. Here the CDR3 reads CASKGTGPHEQYF. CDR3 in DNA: TGTGCCAGCAAGGGAACGGGGCCCCACGAGCAGTACTTC.

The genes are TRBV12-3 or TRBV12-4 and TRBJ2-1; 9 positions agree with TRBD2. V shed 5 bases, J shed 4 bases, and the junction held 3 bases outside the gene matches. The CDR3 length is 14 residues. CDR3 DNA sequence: TGTGCCAGCAGTAGCGGGGGGAGATACAATGAGCAGTTCTTC. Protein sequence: CASSSGGRYNEQFF.

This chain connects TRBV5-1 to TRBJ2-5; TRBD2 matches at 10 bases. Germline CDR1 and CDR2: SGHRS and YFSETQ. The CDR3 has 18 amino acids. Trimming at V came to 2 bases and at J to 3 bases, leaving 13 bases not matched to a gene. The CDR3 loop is CASSLGPGLATRKETQYF. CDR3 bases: TGCGCCAGCAGCTTAGGACCGGGACTAGCGACTCGCAAAGAGACCCAGTACTTC.

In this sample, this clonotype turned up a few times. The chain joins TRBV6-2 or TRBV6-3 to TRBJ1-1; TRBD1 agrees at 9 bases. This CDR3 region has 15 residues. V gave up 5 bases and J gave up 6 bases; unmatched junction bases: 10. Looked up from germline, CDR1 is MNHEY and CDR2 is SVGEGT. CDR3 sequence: CASSGYDRGSSEAFF. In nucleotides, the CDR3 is TGTGCCAGCAGTGGATACGACAGGGGGTCCTCTGAAGCTTTCTTT.

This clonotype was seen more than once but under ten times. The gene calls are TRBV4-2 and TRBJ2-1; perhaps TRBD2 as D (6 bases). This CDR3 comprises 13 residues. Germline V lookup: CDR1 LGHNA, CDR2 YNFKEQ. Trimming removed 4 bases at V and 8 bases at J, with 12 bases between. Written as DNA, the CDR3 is TGTGCCAGCAGCCCCTACGGCGGGGATGAGCAGTTCTTC. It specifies CASSPYGGDEQFF.

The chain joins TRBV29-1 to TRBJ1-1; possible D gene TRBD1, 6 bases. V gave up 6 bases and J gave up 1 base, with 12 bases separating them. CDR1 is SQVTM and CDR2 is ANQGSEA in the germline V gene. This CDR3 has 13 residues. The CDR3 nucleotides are TGCAGCGTGGTTGACAGGCCGAACACTGAAGCTTTCTTT. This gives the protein CSVVDRPNTEAFF.

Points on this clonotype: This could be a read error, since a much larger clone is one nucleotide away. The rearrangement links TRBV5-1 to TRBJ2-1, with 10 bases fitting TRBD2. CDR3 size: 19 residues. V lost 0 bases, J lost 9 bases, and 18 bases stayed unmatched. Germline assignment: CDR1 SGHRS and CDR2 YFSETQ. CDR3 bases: TGCGCCAGCAGCTTGGTCCGACGGGATGCTAGCGGGAGATGGAGTGAGCAGTTCTTC. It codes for CASSLVRRDASGRWSEQFF. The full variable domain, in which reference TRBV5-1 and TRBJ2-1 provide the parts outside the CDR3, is KAGVTQTPRYLIKTRGQQVTLSCSPISGHRSVSWYQQTPGQGLQFLFEYFSETQRNKGNFPGRFSGRQFSNSRSEMNVSTLELGDSALYLCASSLVRRDASGRWSEQFFGPGTRLTVL.